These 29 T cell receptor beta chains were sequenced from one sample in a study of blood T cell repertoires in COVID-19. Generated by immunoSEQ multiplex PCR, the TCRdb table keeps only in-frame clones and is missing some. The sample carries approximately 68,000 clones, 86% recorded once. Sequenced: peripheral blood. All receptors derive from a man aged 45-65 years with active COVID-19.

The DNA for the CDR3 is TGTGCCAGCAAGATGGCGGGGCCCTATGGCTACACCTTC. Amino acids: CASKMAGPYGYTF. The rearrangement uses TRBV19 and TRBJ1-2; possibly TRBD1 for D (5 bases). The length of the CDR3 is 13 residues. The V end lost 9 bases, the J end lost 4 bases, and 15 bases lay between the germline ends. Germline values: CDR1 LNHDA, CDR2 SQIVND (reference sequence).

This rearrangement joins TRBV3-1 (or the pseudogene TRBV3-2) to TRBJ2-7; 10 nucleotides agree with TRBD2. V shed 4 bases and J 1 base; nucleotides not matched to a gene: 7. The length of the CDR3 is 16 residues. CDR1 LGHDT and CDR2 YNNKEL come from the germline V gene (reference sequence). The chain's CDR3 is CASSRASSGSSYEQYF. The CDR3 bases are TGTGCCAGCAGCCGAGCATCTAGCGGGAGTTCCTACGAGCAGTACTTC.

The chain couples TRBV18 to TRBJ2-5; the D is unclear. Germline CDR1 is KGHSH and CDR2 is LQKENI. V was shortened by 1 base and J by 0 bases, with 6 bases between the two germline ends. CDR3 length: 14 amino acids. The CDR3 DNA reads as TGTGCCAGCTCACCACGACTCGACCAAGAGACCCAGTACTTC. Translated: CASSPRLDQETQYF.

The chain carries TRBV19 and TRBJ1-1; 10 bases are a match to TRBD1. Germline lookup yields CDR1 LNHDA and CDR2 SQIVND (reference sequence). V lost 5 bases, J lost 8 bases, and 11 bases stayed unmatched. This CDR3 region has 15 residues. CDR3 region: CASSSGQGGVFEAFF. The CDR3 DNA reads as TGTGCCAGTAGTTCAGGACAGGGGGGGGTCTTCGAAGCTTTCTTT.

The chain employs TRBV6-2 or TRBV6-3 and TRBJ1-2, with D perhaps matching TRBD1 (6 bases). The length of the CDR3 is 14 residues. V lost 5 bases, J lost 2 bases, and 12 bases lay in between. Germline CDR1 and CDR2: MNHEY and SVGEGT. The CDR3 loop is CASSAGVGNYGYTF. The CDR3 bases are TGTGCCAGCAGTGCAGGGGTCGGAAACTATGGCTACACCTTC.

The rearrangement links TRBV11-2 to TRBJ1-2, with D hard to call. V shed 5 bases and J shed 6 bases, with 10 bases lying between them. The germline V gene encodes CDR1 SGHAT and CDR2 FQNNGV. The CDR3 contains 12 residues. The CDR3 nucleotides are TGTGCCAGCAGCAGAGAGACACATGGCTACACCTTC. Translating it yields CASSRETHGYTF.

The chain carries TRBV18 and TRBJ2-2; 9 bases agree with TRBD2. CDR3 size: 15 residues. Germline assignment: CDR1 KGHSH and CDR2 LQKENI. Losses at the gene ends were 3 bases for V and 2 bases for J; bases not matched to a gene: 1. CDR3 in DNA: TGTGCCAGCTCACCGGGACTAGCTAACACCGGGGAGCTGTTTTTT. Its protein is CASSPGLANTGELFF.

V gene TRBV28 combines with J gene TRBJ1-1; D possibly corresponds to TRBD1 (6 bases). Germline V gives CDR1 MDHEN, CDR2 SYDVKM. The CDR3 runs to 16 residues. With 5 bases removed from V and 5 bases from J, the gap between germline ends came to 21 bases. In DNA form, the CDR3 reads TGTGCCAGCAGTCCCCGGACAGCCCCGTCTAGGACTGAAGCTTTCTTT. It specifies CASSPRTAPSRTEAFF.

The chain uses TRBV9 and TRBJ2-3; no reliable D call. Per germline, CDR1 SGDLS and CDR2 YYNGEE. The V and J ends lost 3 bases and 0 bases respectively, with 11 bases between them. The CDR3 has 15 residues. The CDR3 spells CASSEEWRSTDTQYF. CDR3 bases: TGTGCCAGCAGCGAGGAGTGGCGGAGCACAGATACGCAGTATTTT. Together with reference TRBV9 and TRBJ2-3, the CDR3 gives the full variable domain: DSGVTQTPKHLITATGQRVTLRCSPRSGDLSVYWYQQSLDQGLQFLIQYYNGEERAKGNILERFSAQQFPDLHSELNLSSLELGDSALYFCASSEEWRSTDTQYFGPGTRLTVL.

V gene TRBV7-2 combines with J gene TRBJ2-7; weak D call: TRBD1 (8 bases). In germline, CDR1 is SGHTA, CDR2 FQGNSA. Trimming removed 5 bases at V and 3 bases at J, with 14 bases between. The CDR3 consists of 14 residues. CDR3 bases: TGTGCCAGCAGCAGCGGGACAGGTTTCTACGAGCAGTACTTC. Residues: CASSSGTGFYEQYF.

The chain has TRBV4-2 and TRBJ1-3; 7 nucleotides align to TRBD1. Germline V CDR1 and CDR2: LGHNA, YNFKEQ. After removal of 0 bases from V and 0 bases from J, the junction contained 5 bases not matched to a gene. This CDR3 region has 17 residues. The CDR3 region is CASSQDSTGISGNTIYF. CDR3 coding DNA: TGTGCCAGCAGCCAAGACTCGACAGGGATCTCTGGAAACACCATATATTTT.

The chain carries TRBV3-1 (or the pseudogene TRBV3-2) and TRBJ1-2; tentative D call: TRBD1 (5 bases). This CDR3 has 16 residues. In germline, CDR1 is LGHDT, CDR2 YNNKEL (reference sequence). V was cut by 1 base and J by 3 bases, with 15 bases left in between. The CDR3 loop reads CASSQGRPGVYYGYTF. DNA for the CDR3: TGTGCCAGCAGCCAAGGACGCCCGGGGGTCTACTATGGCTACACCTTC.

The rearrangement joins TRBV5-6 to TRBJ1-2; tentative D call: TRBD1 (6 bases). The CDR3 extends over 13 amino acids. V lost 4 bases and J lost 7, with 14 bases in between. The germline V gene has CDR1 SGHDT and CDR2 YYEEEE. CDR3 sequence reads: CASSPDRQGGYTF. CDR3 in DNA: TGTGCCAGCAGCCCCGACAGGCAGGGTGGCTACACCTTC.

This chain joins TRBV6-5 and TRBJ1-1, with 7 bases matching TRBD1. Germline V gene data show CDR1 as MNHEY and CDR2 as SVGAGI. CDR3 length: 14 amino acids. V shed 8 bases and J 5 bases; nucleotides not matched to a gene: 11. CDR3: CASPLGGAKTEAFF. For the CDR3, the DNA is TGTGCCAGCCCACTAGGGGGCGCCAAGACTGAAGCTTTCTTT.

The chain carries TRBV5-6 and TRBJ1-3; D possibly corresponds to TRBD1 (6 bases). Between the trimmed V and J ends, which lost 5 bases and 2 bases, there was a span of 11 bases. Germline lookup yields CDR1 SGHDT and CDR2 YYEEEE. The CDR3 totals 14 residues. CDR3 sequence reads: CASRGGGTGNTIYF. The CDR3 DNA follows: TGTGCCAGCAGAGGGGGAGGGACTGGAAACACCATATATTTT.

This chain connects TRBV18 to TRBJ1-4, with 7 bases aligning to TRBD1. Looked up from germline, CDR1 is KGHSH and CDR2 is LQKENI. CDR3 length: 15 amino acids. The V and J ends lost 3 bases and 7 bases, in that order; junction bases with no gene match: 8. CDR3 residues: CASSPSTGAGEKLFF. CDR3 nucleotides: TGTGCCAGCTCACCTTCTACAGGGGCAGGTGAAAAACTGTTTTTT.

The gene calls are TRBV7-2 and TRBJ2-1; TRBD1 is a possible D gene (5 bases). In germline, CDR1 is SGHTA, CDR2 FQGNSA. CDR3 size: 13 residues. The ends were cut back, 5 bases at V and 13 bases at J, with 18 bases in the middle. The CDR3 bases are TGTGCCAGCAGCCAGGGCTACCTAGGTGGACAGTTCTTC. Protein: CASSQGYLGGQFF.

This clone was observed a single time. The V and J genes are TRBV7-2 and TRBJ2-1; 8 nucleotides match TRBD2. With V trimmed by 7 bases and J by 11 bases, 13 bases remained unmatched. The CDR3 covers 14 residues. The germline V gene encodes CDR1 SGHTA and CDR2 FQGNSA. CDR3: CASTSGSGSAKQFF. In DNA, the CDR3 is TGTGCCAGCACCTCAGGGAGCGGGAGCGCTAAGCAGTTCTTC.

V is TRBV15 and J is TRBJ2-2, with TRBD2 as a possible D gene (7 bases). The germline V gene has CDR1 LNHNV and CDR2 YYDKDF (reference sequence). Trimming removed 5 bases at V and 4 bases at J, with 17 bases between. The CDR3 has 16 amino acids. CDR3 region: CATSLLQGLLTGELFF. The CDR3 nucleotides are TGTGCCACCAGCCTCCTACAGGGACTACTCACCGGGGAGCTGTTTTTT.

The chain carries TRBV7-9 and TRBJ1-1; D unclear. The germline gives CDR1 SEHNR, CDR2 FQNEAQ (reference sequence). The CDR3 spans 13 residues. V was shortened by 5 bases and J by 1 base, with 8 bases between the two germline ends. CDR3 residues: CASSSRGNTEAFF. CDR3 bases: TGTGCCAGCAGCAGCCGGGGGAACACTGAAGCTTTCTTT.

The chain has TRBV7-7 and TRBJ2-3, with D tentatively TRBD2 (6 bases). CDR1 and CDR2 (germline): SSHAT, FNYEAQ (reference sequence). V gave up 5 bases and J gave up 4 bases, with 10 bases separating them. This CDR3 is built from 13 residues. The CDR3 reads CASSPGVADTQYF. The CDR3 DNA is TGTGCCAGCAGCCCGGGGGTGGCAGATACGCAGTATTTT.

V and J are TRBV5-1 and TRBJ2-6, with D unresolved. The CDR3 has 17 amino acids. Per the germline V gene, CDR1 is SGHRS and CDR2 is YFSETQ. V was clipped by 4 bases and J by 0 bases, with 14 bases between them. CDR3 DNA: TGCGCCAGCAGCCCCTCTGCGGCCCCCTCTGGGGCCAACGTCCTGACTTTC. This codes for CASSPSAAPSGANVLTF.

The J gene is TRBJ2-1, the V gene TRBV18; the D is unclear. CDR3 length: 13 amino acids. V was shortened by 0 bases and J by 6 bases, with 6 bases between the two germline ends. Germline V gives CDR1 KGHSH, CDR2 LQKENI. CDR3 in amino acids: CASSPPTANEQFF. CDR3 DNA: TGTGCCAGCTCACCACCTACAGCCAATGAGCAGTTCTTC.

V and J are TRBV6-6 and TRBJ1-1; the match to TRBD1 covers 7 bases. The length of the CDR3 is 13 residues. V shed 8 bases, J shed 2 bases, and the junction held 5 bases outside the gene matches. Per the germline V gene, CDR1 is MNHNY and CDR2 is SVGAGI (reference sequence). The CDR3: CASQGQINTEAFF. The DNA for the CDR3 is TGTGCCAGCCAGGGACAGATAAACACTGAAGCTTTCTTT.

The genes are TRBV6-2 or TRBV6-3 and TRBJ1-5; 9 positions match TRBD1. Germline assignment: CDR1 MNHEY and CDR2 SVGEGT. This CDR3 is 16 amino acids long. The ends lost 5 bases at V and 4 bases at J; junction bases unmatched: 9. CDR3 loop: CASSGGTGGWNQPQHF. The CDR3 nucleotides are TGTGCCAGCAGTGGAGGTACAGGGGGCTGGAATCAGCCCCAGCATTTT.

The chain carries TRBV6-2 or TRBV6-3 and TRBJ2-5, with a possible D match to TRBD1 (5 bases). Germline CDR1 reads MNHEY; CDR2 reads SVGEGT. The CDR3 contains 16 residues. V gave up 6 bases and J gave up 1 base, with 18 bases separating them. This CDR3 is CASSGLGTGVQETQYF. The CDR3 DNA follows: TGTGCCAGCAGCGGGCTGGGAACAGGAGTCCAAGAGACCCAGTACTTC.

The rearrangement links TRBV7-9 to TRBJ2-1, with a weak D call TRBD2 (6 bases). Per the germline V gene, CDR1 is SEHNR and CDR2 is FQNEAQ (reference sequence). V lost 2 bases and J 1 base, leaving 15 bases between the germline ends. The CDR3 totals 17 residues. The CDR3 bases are TGTGCCAGCAGCTTATCCTGGGAGGCTAGTTCCTACAATGAGCAGTTCTTC. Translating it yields CASSLSWEASSYNEQFF.

CDR3 in DNA: TGTGCCAGCAGCCCCCCGGGGTCTTCGGCCGGAAACACCATATATTTT. Translation gives CASSPPGSSAGNTIYF. This rearrangement joins TRBV5-6 to TRBJ1-3, with D unresolved. The germline V and J ends were trimmed by 4 bases and 4 bases, with 18 bases remaining between them. CDR1 SGHDT and CDR2 YYEEEE come from the germline V gene. The CDR3 has 16 amino acids.

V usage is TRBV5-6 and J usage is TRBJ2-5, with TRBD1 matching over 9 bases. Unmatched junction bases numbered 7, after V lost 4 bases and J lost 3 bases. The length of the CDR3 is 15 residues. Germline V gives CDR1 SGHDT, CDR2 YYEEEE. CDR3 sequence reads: CASSRPGDREETQYF. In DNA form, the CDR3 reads TGTGCCAGCAGCAGGCCCGGGGACAGGGAAGAGACCCAGTACTTC.